This T cell receptor beta chain derives from a study of glioma-infiltrating T cells. The CDR3 has 18 amino acids. Trimming removed 0 bases from V and 0 bases from J, with 12 bases in between. The V gene's germline CDR1 is MGHRA and CDR2 YSYEKL. This clonotype was observed at least ten times. Amplification of TCR alpha and beta CDR3 regions from RNA used iRepertoire nested multiplex PCR. TCRdb reprocessed the multiplex PCR reads via MiXCR and lists one record per CDR3 protein. The sample includes tens of thousands of distinct CDR3 sequences, around 37% of them seen just once. The chain links TRBV4-1 to TRBJ2-6; D might be TRBD2 (5 bases). Sequenced: glioma tissue, nonneoplastic brain tissue, or PBMCs (not recorded which). The receptor was isolated from a human donor with low-grade glioma or glioblastoma, undergoing nonglioma brain surgery, or in good health (not recorded which). The DNA of the CDR3 is TGCGCCAGCAGCCAAGACCGGGCCACTAGCTCTGGGGCCAACGTCCTGACTTTC. This sequence encodes CASSQDRATSSGANVLTF.